This T cell receptor beta chain was retrieved from a study of CD8+CD57+ T cells in acquired aplastic anemia. The authors sequenced patients whose flow cytometry had shown CD8+CD57+ cell expansion. Genomic DNA was employed as the template in profiling TCR beta VDJ and CDR3. Each CDR3 protein is one row after TCRdb ran MiXCR on the reads. In the table there are fewer than 250,000 distinct CDR3 sequences, approximately 45% of which are singletons. The sequenced sample was sorted CD4+, CD8+, or CD8+CD57+ T cells (not recorded which) from PBMCs. This receptor was obtained from a human donor with aplastic anemia.

The CDR3 sequence is CASSHQRGNTIYF. The DNA for the CDR3 is TGTGCCAGCAGCCACCAGCGTGGAAACACCATATATTTT. The V and J genes are TRBV14 and TRBJ1-3; no definite D call. The CDR3 is 13 residues long. Germline CDR1 reads SGHDN; CDR2 reads FVKESK. V lost 3 bases and J 3 bases, leaving 6 bases between the germline ends.